One sample yielded the 14 T cell receptor beta chains listed below, sequenced in a study of T cells in Graves' hyperthyroidism and ophthalmopathy. RNA transcripts served as the template for amplifying TCR beta CDR3 regions. First-round RT-PCR of the TCR CDR3 relied on the HTBI primer set. TCRdb itself ran the multiplex PCR reads through MiXCR, one entry per CDR3 protein. This table has more than 350,000 distinct CDR3 sequences, approximately 16% appearing once. Source material: blood. Receptors originate from a woman aged 55-69 years with Graves' ophthalmopathy.

The rearrangement uses TRBV19 and TRBJ2-2; D tentatively fits TRBD1 or TRBD2 (5 bases each). Germline CDR1 LNHDA, CDR2 SQIVND (reference sequence). V lost 4 bases and J 0 bases, leaving 6 bases between the germline ends. This CDR3 is built from 14 residues. The CDR3 loop reads CASSRGSNTGELFF. DNA for the CDR3: TGTGCCAGTAGTAGGGGGTCGAACACCGGGGAGCTGTTTTTT.

This clonotype was seen many times. The V gene is TRBV27, the J gene TRBJ2-1, with D perhaps matching TRBD1 or TRBD2 (5 bases each). The germline CDR1 and CDR2 sequences are MNHEY and SMNVEV (reference sequence). The CDR3 covers 15 residues. Trimming left V 8 bases short and J 0 bases short, with 14 bases between. CDR3 amino acids: CASASGTSSYNEQFF. The CDR3 DNA sequence: TGTGCCAGCGCCTCCGGGACGAGCTCCTACAATGAGCAGTTCTTC.

There are many counts of this clonotype. This chain connects TRBV2 to TRBJ1-6; no firm D call. Germline V gene lookup returns CDR1 SNHLY and CDR2 FYNNEI. The V gene lost 6 bases and the J gene lost 9 bases, with 6 bases spanning the gap. The CDR3 is 11 amino acids. The CDR3 sequence is CASRLGSPLHF. The CDR3 nucleotides are TGTGCCAGCAGGCTTGGTTCACCCCTCCACTTT.

The chain combines TRBV11-2 with TRBJ1-3, with a possible D match to TRBD1 (6 bases). V lost 0 bases to trimming and J lost 8 bases, with 14 bases between them. There are 15 residues in the CDR3. CDR1 and CDR2 (germline): SGHAT, FQNNGV. Written as DNA, the CDR3 is TGTGCCAGCAGCTTAGAATCGGGCAGGGGAGACACCATATATTTT. Amino acids: CASSLESGRGDTIYF.

This sequence joins TRBV7-9 and TRBJ2-7; D may be TRBD2 (5 bases). CDR1 SEHNR and CDR2 FQNEAQ come from the germline V gene (reference sequence). The V and J ends lost 5 bases and 2 bases respectively, with 16 bases between them. The CDR3 covers 15 residues. This CDR3 reads CASSIGSDSTYEQYF. In DNA, the CDR3 is TGTGCCAGCAGCATTGGGAGCGACTCGACCTACGAGCAGTACTTC.

This clonotype came up many times. The chain couples TRBV3-1 to TRBJ2-1; perhaps D is TRBD1 or TRBD2 (5 bases each). Deletions cut 2 bases from V and 6 bases from J, with 14 bases between. The CDR3 length is 15 residues. Germline CDR1 is LGHDT and CDR2 is YNNKEL (reference sequence). CDR3 amino acids: CASSQNPRGGNEQFF. The CDR3 nucleotides are TGTGCCAGCAGCCAAAACCCCCGGGGCGGCAATGAGCAGTTCTTC.

This clonotype was seen many times. The chain is built from TRBV12-3 or TRBV12-4 and TRBJ2-1, with TRBD2 identical over 11 bases. This CDR3 has 15 residues. J gave up 4 bases and V 7 bases, and 6 bases lay outside the gene matches. CDR3 residues: CASTGTSGIYNEQFF. CDR3 nucleotide sequence: TGTGCCAGCACCGGGACTAGCGGAATATACAATGAGCAGTTCTTC.

The CDR3 nucleotides read TGTGCCAGCAGTTACCACGAGGGGAACACTGAAGCTTTCTTT. This gives the protein CASSYHEGNTEAFF. The chain joins TRBV6-9 to TRBJ1-1, with no clear D. This CDR3 is 14 amino acids long. V was trimmed by 3 bases and J by 1 base, leaving 9 bases between them. CDR1 is MNHGY and CDR2 is SVAAGI in the germline V gene.

This clonotype has a handful of counts. This chain links TRBV11-2 with TRBJ1-1; 7 bases map to TRBD1. Germline CDR1 SGHAT, CDR2 FQNNGV. The ends lost 1 base at V and 0 bases at J; junction bases unmatched: 20. CDR3 length: 21 residues. The CDR3 reads CASSLVGGGRGRQRVNTEAFF. In DNA form, the CDR3 reads TGTGCCAGCAGCTTAGTAGGGGGGGGCAGGGGGAGACAACGGGTGAACACTGAAGCTTTCTTT.

The rearrangement links TRBV27 to TRBJ2-7, with 11 bases aligning to TRBD2. Trimming cost V 6 bases and J 4 bases; bases outside gene matches: 8. CDR3 length: 15 residues. Germline values: CDR1 MNHEY, CDR2 SMNVEV (reference sequence). CDR3 protein: CASRPTSGIGYEQYF. The CDR3 DNA sequence: TGTGCCAGCAGACCGACTAGCGGGATAGGGTACGAGCAGTACTTC.

Points on this clonotype: A clone one base away is much larger, so this may be a read error. This sequence joins TRBV24-1 and TRBJ2-5, with 8 bases aligning to TRBD1. Germline V gives CDR1 KGHDR, CDR2 SFDVKD. The CDR3 length is 15 residues. CDR3 bases: TGTGCCACCAGTGATCTCGGACAGGGCAGAGAGGCCCAGTACTTC. Amino acid sequence: CATSDLGQGREAQYF.

This clonotype was detected many times. Germline is not matched at one junction end, which may reflect a read error. The chain employs TRBV28 and TRBJ2-7, with TRBD1 matching 8 bases. The V gene's germline CDR1 is MDHEN and CDR2 SYDVKM. CDR3 length: 16 residues. CDR3 sequence: CACSLWQGANLYEQYF. The CDR3 bases are TGTGCCTGCAGTTTATGGCAGGGGGCGAATCTCTACGAGCAGTACTTC. Full variable domain (missing parts from reference TRBV28 and TRBJ2-7): DVKVTQSSRYLVKRTGEKVFLECVQDMDHENMFWYRQDPGLGLRLIYFSYDVKMKEKGDIPEGYSVSREKKERFSLILESASTNQTSMYLCACSLWQGANLYEQYFGPGTRLTVT.

This clonotype was seen repeatedly, ten times or more. CDR3 residues: CATSEGVGYEQYF. For the CDR3, the DNA is TGTGCCACCAGTGAGGGGGTTGGCTACGAGCAGTACTTC. The rearrangement uses TRBV24-1 and TRBJ2-7, with D possibly being TRBD1 or TRBD2 (5 bases each). This CDR3 region has 13 residues. V was cut by 4 bases and J by 3 bases, with 9 bases left in between. Germline CDR1 reads KGHDR; CDR2 reads SFDVKD.

This clonotype was observed at least ten times. V usage is TRBV5-1 and J usage is TRBJ2-7; D gene uncertain. The germline gives CDR1 SGHRS, CDR2 YFSETQ. Between the trimmed V and J ends, which lost 0 bases and 1 base, there was a span of 8 bases. This CDR3 region has 14 residues. The CDR3 protein is CASSLVSLSYEQYF. The DNA for the CDR3 is TGCGCCAGCAGCTTGGTTAGTTTGTCCTACGAGCAGTACTTC.